This is a list of T cell receptor beta chains from one sample in a study of cytomegalovirus exposure and HLA in healthy donors. The repertoire was sequenced with immunoSEQ multiplex PCR; TCRdb's copy has only in-frame clones and lacks some. This table holds 100,000 to 150,000 clones, over 8.5% found once. What was sequenced was PBMCs. The receptors shown here come from a woman aged 40 to 50 in good health and CMV-seropositive. The conserved cysteine and the conserved F or W are not part of the CDR3 here. Each record gives: J gene, clone size, D gene, V gene, CDR3 protein. D genes are given only for firm matches. Only some rows state a clone size, as once, few, many or a class for expanded clones.

j_call: TRBJ1-2; clone_size: NA; d_call: NA; v_call: TRBV7-9; cdr3_aa: ASSLGTQANYGYT
j_call: TRBJ2-5; clone_size: NA; d_call: NA; v_call: TRBV2; cdr3_aa: ASSGGRPSY
j_call: TRBJ2-1; clone_size: NA; d_call: TRBD2; v_call: TRBV7-8; cdr3_aa: ASSPRIAGGRNEQF
j_call: TRBJ1-1; clone_size: few; d_call: TRBD1; v_call: TRBV5-1; cdr3_aa: ASSLAGQGETEAF
j_call: TRBJ2-3; clone_size: few; d_call: NA; v_call: TRBV4-2; cdr3_aa: ASGRVRARGTDTQY
j_call: TRBJ1-2; clone_size: NA; d_call: TRBD1; v_call: TRBV5-1; cdr3_aa: ASSLRGQGAYGYT
j_call: TRBJ2-5; clone_size: few; d_call: NA; v_call: TRBV6-1; cdr3_aa: ASSPRGGETQY
j_call: TRBJ1-5; clone_size: medium-sized; d_call: NA; v_call: TRBV7-8; cdr3_aa: ASSLGGGYGNQPQH
j_call: TRBJ2-7; clone_size: NA; d_call: TRBD2; v_call: TRBV7-6; cdr3_aa: ASSLSRGGREQY
j_call: TRBJ1-1; clone_size: few; d_call: TRBD1; v_call: TRBV6-1; cdr3_aa: ASSRQGLNTEAF
j_call: TRBJ1-2; clone_size: NA; d_call: NA; v_call: TRBV7-8; cdr3_aa: ASSGWEAFGYT
j_call: TRBJ2-7; clone_size: NA; d_call: NA; v_call: TRBV5-6; cdr3_aa: ASSFGGYEQY
j_call: TRBJ2-7; clone_size: NA; d_call: NA; v_call: TRBV30; cdr3_aa: AWSGAGDPYEQY
j_call: TRBJ2-5; clone_size: NA; d_call: TRBD1; v_call: TRBV5-6; cdr3_aa: ASSSDRGQETQY
j_call: TRBJ1-1; clone_size: NA; d_call: TRBD1; v_call: TRBV5-1; cdr3_aa: ASKQTGTNTEAF
j_call: TRBJ1-4; clone_size: few; d_call: TRBD1; v_call: TRBV30; cdr3_aa: AWSRDREGKLF
j_call: TRBJ1-3; clone_size: NA; d_call: NA; v_call: TRBV30; cdr3_aa: AWSVHFQEAGNTIY
j_call: TRBJ2-1; clone_size: NA; d_call: TRBD2; v_call: TRBV6-5; cdr3_aa: ASSYGTRGLNEQF
j_call: NA; clone_size: NA; d_call: NA; v_call: TRBV10-1; cdr3_aa: ASSDEAYEQY
j_call: TRBJ1-2; clone_size: NA; d_call: TRBD1; v_call: TRBV7-9; cdr3_aa: ASTPGTGVGMGYT
j_call: TRBJ2-1; clone_size: NA; d_call: TRBD2; v_call: TRBV7-9; cdr3_aa: ASSLNSGGIEEQF
j_call: TRBJ1-2; clone_size: NA; d_call: NA; v_call: TRBV9; cdr3_aa: ASSVGGLGYGYT
j_call: TRBJ1-1; clone_size: NA; d_call: NA; v_call: TRBV27; cdr3_aa: ASSLGGSEAF
j_call: TRBJ1-2; clone_size: few; d_call: NA; v_call: TRBV29-1; cdr3_aa: SVDPGPGYGYT
j_call: TRBJ2-7; clone_size: few; d_call: TRBD2; v_call: TRBV6-6; cdr3_aa: ASRGELAGGAYEQY
j_call: TRBJ1-4; clone_size: many; d_call: TRBD1; v_call: TRBV7-2; cdr3_aa: ASSATGTGFEKLF
j_call: TRBJ2-5; clone_size: few; d_call: TRBD2; v_call: TRBV30; cdr3_aa: AWSSSGGGSTQY
j_call: TRBJ2-3; clone_size: few; d_call: NA; v_call: TRBV5-5; cdr3_aa: ASSLATGTDTQY
j_call: TRBJ1-2; clone_size: NA; d_call: NA; v_call: TRBV4-1; cdr3_aa: ASSQRPQGIGGYT
j_call: TRBJ2-1; clone_size: NA; d_call: TRBD2; v_call: TRBV7-3; cdr3_aa: ASSLRGLAGDEQF
j_call: TRBJ1-2; clone_size: NA; d_call: TRBD1; v_call: TRBV30; cdr3_aa: ASTGGRGYT
j_call: TRBJ1-5; clone_size: few; d_call: NA; v_call: TRBV7-2; cdr3_aa: ASSPRQRDQPQH
j_call: TRBJ1-2; clone_size: few; d_call: NA; v_call: TRBV10-1; cdr3_aa: ASSKDSHYGYT
j_call: TRBJ1-5; clone_size: few; d_call: TRBD1; v_call: TRBV11-2; cdr3_aa: ASSLSGTGNQPQH
j_call: TRBJ2-7; clone_size: NA; d_call: TRBD2; v_call: TRBV7-9; cdr3_aa: ASSLAGGPLSYEQY
j_call: TRBJ1-5; clone_size: few; d_call: TRBD1; v_call: TRBV2; cdr3_aa: ASTGQGKVGNQPQH
j_call: TRBJ2-1; clone_size: NA; d_call: NA; v_call: TRBV5-1; cdr3_aa: ASMDNSGDEQF
j_call: TRBJ1-2; clone_size: few; d_call: TRBD1; v_call: TRBV30; cdr3_aa: AWSIQGNYGYT
j_call: TRBJ2-7; clone_size: NA; d_call: TRBD1; v_call: TRBV4-2; cdr3_aa: ASSRETGARLEQY
j_call: TRBJ1-6; clone_size: many; d_call: NA; v_call: TRBV5-4; cdr3_aa: ASSLDVTVTSPLH
j_call: TRBJ2-3; clone_size: few; d_call: TRBD2; v_call: TRBV5-1; cdr3_aa: ASSLGLASTDTQY
j_call: TRBJ2-3; clone_size: NA; d_call: TRBD1; v_call: TRBV7-2; cdr3_aa: ASTVTGGTDTQY
j_call: TRBJ1-1; clone_size: few; d_call: TRBD1; v_call: TRBV5-1; cdr3_aa: ASSLSTGGTEAF
j_call: TRBJ1-1; clone_size: few; d_call: TRBD1; v_call: TRBV6-1; cdr3_aa: ASSQGQYTEAF
j_call: TRBJ2-1; clone_size: few; d_call: NA; v_call: TRBV7-2; cdr3_aa: ASSYVGGNEQF
j_call: TRBJ1-4; clone_size: NA; d_call: TRBD1; v_call: TRBV14; cdr3_aa: ASSPTGDRQKLF
j_call: TRBJ2-7; clone_size: NA; d_call: TRBD2; v_call: TRBV11-2; cdr3_aa: ASSTLSGGAFEQY
j_call: TRBJ2-2; clone_size: NA; d_call: NA; v_call: TRBV7-9; cdr3_aa: ASSHPSGAGELF
j_call: TRBJ1-3; clone_size: few; d_call: NA; v_call: TRBV5-1; cdr3_aa: ASSLASQLGNTIY
j_call: TRBJ2-5; clone_size: NA; d_call: NA; v_call: TRBV6-6; cdr3_aa: ASSGGRLETQY